The TCR beta chain described here comes from a study of cytomegalovirus exposure and HLA in healthy donors. General observations from the study: Certain sequence variants were highly shared and formed a cluster, and this cluster was likely a sequencing artifact.

PCR primers comprised 60 Vbeta and 13 Jbeta primers. Repertoires were generated with immunoSEQ multiplex PCR, while TCRdb's copy carries only in-frame clones and drops some. The sample consists of about 160,000 clones, around 85% of them appearing once. About this clone itself: Antigen specificity is unknown.

Germline-derived CDR1 and CDR2 are LNHDA and SQIVND (reference sequence). Trimming cost V 6 bases and J 6 bases; bases outside gene matches: 3. The CDR3 runs 14 residues. The clonotype comes from a woman aged 25 to 39 in good health and CMV-seronegative. The sample consisted of PBMCs. The chain links TRBV19 to TRBJ2-4; 12 bases fit TRBD2. The DNA of the CDR3 is TGTGCCAGTAGGACTAGCGGGGGCGGAAACATTCAGTACTTC. Translated, it gives CASRTSGGGNIQYF.